This T cell receptor beta chain comes out of a study of cytomegalovirus exposure and HLA in healthy donors. General study points: TRBV6-2, TRBV6-3 and some other V segments were unresolvable in 87-base-pair reads. It was taken for granted in presence/absence analyses that sequencing depth across donors was roughly uniform.

Regarding this clone: Antigen: not known.

Both 60 Vbeta primers and 13 Jbeta primers went into the PCR. Measured with immunoSEQ multiplex PCR; TCRdb has only the in-frame clones, and not every one. Altogether about 59,000 clones are present, roughly 80% being singletons, with the ten largest covering under 4%. Looked up from germline, CDR1 is SQVTM and CDR2 is ANQGSEA. The V gene lost 7 bases and the J gene lost 3 bases, with 9 bases spanning the gap. CDR3 length equals 11 residues. All the people who gave samples were healthy bone marrow donors. V and J are TRBV29-1 and TRBJ1-1; D possibly corresponds to TRBD1 (5 bases). The TCR comes from a woman aged 40 to 49 in good health and CMV-seronegative. The sample was PBMCs. Written as DNA, the CDR3 is TGCAGCGGGGGGGAGGACACTGAAGCTTTCTTT. This translates into CSGGEDTEAFF.